What follows describes a single T cell receptor (beta chain). The antigen remains undetermined. With 60 Vbeta and 13 Jbeta primers, the PCR was carried out. The table came from immunoSEQ multiplex PCR; TCRdb's copy has only in-frame clones and leaves some out. In the table there are about 200,000 clones, 79% of which are singletons. The CDR3 is made up of 14 amino acids. Germline trimming cut 9 bases from V and 8 bases from J; bases unmatched to any gene: 12. From germline, CDR1 is SNHLY and CDR2 FYNNEI. The data belong to a study of cytomegalovirus exposure and HLA in healthy donors. Study as a whole: From HLA-typed donors, an early data release held some 80 million unique TCRs. Overall study findings and caveats: Sequencing likely generated an artifact that appeared as a cluster of highly shared sequence variants. In vitro, three CMV-associated chains proved specific for CMV antigens. Sequencing depth across donors, presence/absence analyses assumed, was roughly uniform.

This chain uses TRBV2 with TRBJ2-1, with 8 bases fitting TRBD2. The source material was PBMCs. The clonotype comes from a girl between 5 and 17 years old in good health and CMV-seropositive. DNA for the CDR3: TGTGCCAGAGCGGGGGCCCAAAGGGTCCATGAGCAGTTCTTC. It yields the protein CARAGAQRVHEQFF.